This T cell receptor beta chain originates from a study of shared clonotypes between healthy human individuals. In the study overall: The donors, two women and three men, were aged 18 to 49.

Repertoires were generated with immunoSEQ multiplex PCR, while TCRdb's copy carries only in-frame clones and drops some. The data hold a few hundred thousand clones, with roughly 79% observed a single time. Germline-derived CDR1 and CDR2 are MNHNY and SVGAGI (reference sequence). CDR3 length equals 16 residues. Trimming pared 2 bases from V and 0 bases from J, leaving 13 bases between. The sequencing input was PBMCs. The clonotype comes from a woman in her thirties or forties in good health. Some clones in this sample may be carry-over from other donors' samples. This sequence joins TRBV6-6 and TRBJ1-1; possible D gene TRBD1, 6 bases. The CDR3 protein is CASSYGGGYVNTEAFF. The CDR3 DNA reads TGTGCCAGCAGTTACGGCGGGGGCTACGTGAACACTGAAGCTTTCTTT.